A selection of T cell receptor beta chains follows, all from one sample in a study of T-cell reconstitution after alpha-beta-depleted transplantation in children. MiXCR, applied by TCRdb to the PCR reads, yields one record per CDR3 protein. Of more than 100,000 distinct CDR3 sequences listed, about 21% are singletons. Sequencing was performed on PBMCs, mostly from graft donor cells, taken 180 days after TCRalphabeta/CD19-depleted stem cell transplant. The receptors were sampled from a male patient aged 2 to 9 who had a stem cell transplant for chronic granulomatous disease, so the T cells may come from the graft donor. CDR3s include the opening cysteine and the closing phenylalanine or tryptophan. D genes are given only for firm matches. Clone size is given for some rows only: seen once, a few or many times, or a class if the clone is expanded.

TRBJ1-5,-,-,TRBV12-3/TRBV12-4,TGTGCCAGCAGTTTAGTTTTGTGGAATCAGCCCCAGCATTTT,CASSLVLWNQPQHF
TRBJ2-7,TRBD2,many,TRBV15,TGTGCCACCAGCTTGGGACTAGAGGACGAGCAGTACTTC,CATSLGLEDEQYF
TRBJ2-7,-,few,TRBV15,TGTGCCACCAGCAGCCCCGAGAGGGGCCTCTACGAGCAGTACTTC,CATSSPERGLYEQYF
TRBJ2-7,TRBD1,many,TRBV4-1,TGCGCCAGCAGCCAAGTCGTGGGAAATAACGACAGGGCCCAAGACAGGTCCTACGAGCAGTACTTC,CASSQVVGNNDRAQDRSYEQYF
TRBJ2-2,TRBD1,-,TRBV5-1,TGCGCCAGCAGCCAAAGACAGGGGTCCGGGGAGCTGTTTTTT,CASSQRQGSGELFF
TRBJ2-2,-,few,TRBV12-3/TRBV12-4,TGTGCCAGCAGTTTAGAGCCTATTACCGGGGAGCTGTTTTTT,CASSLEPITGELFF
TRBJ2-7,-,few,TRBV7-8,TGTGCCAGCAGCTTAGCAGCAGGGGCGAGGGAGCAGTACTTC,CASSLAAGAREQYF
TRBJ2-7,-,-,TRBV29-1,TGCAGCGTTGCTCCCTCCGACGGAAACCCCTACGAGCAGTACTTC,CSVAPSDGNPYEQYF
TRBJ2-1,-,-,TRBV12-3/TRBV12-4,TGTGCCAGCACCCCGGGGGCAACCTACAATGAGCAGTTCTTC,CASTPGATYNEQFF
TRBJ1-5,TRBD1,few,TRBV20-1,TGCAGTGCTAGAGATCTGCGTACAGGGGTCAATCAGCCCCAGCATTTT,CSARDLRTGVNQPQHF
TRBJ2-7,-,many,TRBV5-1,TGCGCCAGCAGCTTGGTCGGGGGTGCCTCTTACGAGCAGTACTTC,CASSLVGGASYEQYF
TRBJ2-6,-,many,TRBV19,TGTGCCAGTAGTATAGACGGCTCTGGGGCCAACGTCCTGACTTTC,CASSIDGSGANVLTF
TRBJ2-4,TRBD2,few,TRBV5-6,TGTGCCAGCAGCTTGGGACTAGCGGGAAACATTCAGTACTTC,CASSLGLAGNIQYF
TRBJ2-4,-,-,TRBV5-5,TGTGCCAGCAGCCTGAGCTACATTCAGTACTTC,CASSLSYIQYF
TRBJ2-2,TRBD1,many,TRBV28,TGTGCCAGCAGTTTAGGGGGACAGCTGAACACCGGGGAGCTGTTTTTT,CASSLGGQLNTGELFF
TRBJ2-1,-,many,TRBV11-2,TGTGCCAGCAGTCAAGCCATGGTAGTCGCGAGGGAATACAATGAGCAGTTCTTC,CASSQAMVVAREYNEQFF
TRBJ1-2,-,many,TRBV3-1,TGTGCCAGCAGCCAAAGGTTGACGGTCGATGGCTACACCTTC,CASSQRLTVDGYTF
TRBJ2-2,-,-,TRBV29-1,TGCAGCGTCAGACAGATCGCCGGCGGGGAGCTGTTTTTT,CSVRQIAGGELFF
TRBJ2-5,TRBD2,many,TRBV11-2,TGTGCCAGCAGCTTAGGGACTAGCGGGCCCCAAGAGACCCAGTACTTC,CASSLGTSGPQETQYF
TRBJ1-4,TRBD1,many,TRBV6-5,TGTGCCAGCAGTTCCACAGGGGCCACTAATGAAAAACTGTTTTTT,CASSSTGATNEKLFF
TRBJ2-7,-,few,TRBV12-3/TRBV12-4,TGTGCCAGCAGCAATGTGGGTAGTGGTAGGCAGTACTTC,CASSNVGSGRQYF
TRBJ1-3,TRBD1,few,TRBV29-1,TGCAGCGTTGAAGCCTCGGACAGGGGCTCTGGAAACACCATATATTTT,CSVEASDRGSGNTIYF
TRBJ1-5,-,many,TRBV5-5,TGTGCCAGCAGCCCAGGGGTGGGCAATCAGCCCCAGCATTTT,CASSPGVGNQPQHF
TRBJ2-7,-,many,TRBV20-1,TGCAGTGCTTACCAGGGGACTCACTACGAGCAGTACTTC,CSAYQGTHYEQYF
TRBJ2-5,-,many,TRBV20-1,TGCAGTGCTAGGTTGGGGGCCCAAGAGACCCAGTACTTC,CSARLGAQETQYF
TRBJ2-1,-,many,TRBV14,TGTGCCAGCAGCCAAGATGCAGGGGCTCGATCTGAGCAGTTCTTC,CASSQDAGARSEQFF
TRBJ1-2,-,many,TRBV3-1,TGTGCCAGCAGCCAAGATCCCTTCTATGGCTACACCTTC,CASSQDPFYGYTF
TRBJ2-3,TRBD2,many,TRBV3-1,TGTGCCAGCAGCCAAGTGGGTAGCGGGAGTATGGCAGATACGCAGTATTTT,CASSQVGSGSMADTQYF
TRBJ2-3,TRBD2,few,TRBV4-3,TGCGCCAGCAGCCAATCCAGCGGGGGGCAAGTAGATACGCAGTATTTT,CASSQSSGGQVDTQYF
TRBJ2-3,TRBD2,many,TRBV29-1,TGCAGCGCCCAAGAGCGGGGGGCGGCAGATACGCAGTATTTT,CSAQERGAADTQYF
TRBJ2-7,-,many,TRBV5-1,TGCGCCAGCAGCTTGGCCGGGGTCTACGAGCAGTACTTC,CASSLAGVYEQYF
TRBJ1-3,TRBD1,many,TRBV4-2,TGTGCCAGCAGCCAAGCCGGGACAGGGGGCAAAACCGGAAACACCATATATTTT,CASSQAGTGGKTGNTIYF
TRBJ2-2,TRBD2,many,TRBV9,TGTGCCAGCAGCGACACTAGCGGGGAAAACACCGGGGAGCTGTTTTTT,CASSDTSGENTGELFF
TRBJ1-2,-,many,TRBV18,TGTGCCAGCTCACCAAGGGGTCCAGGCCAAGATGGCTACACCTTC,CASSPRGPGQDGYTF
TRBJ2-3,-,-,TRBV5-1,TGCGCCAGCAGCTTGGATCGAGCAGAAATTCCTAGCACAGATACGCAGTATTTT,CASSLDRAEIPSTDTQYF
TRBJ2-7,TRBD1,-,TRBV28,TGTGCCAGCAGTTTTCAGGGGGCTATCTACGAGCAGTACTTC,CASSFQGAIYEQYF